Below are 27 T cell receptor beta chains sequenced from a single sample in a study of blood T cell repertoires in COVID-19. The data were produced by immunoSEQ multiplex PCR, yet TCRdb's version contains in-frame clones alone and is incomplete. Altogether tens of thousands of clones are present, roughly 90% being singletons, with the ten largest covering roughly 4%. The specimen was peripheral blood. Every receptor here comes from a human donor in a cohort sampled during active COVID-19.

The V gene is TRBV28, the J gene TRBJ2-7; 7 bases line up with TRBD2. This CDR3 has 18 amino acids. Germline CDR1 MDHEN, CDR2 SYDVKM. V was clipped by 8 bases and J by 2 bases; unmatched bases: 21. Here the CDR3 DNA reads TGTGCCAGCCAAACGCGAGGAAGCCGGGGAGGGCTCACCTACGAGCAGTACTTC. Translated, it gives CASQTRGSRGGLTYEQYF.

The chain links TRBV3-1 (or the pseudogene TRBV3-2) to TRBJ1-5; unclear D gene. The CDR3 length is 14 residues. V was pared by 1 base and J by 1 base, with 5 bases between. Germline V gene lookup returns CDR1 LGHDT and CDR2 YNNKEL (reference sequence). The DNA for the CDR3 is TGTGCCAGCAGCCAAGGTTTAAGCAATCAGCCCCAGCATTTT. This codes for CASSQGLSNQPQHF.

V usage is TRBV19 and J usage is TRBJ2-7, with D perhaps TRBD1 (5 bases). Germline assignment: CDR1 LNHDA and CDR2 SQIVND (reference sequence). CDR3 size: 14 residues. Trimming took 4 bases from V and 6 from J, leaving 16 bases between them. The CDR3 sequence is CASSTIPTVSEQYF. As DNA, the CDR3 is TGTGCCAGTAGTACGATACCGACAGTATCCGAGCAGTACTTC.

The chain carries TRBV6-1 and TRBJ2-1; TRBD1 matches at 10 bases. This CDR3 contains 15 residues. CDR1 and CDR2 (germline): MNHNS, SASEGT. J lost 4 bases, V lost 3 bases, and 3 bases had no gene match. DNA for the CDR3: TGTGCCAGCAGTGACCGGGACAGGGGTTACAATGAGCAGTTCTTC. This encodes CASSDRDRGYNEQFF.

The genes are TRBV6-2 or TRBV6-3 and TRBJ2-7; 12 bases agree with TRBD1. CDR1 is MNHEY and CDR2 is SVGEGT in the germline V gene. The junction had 9 bases not matched to a gene; V was cut back by 2 bases and J by 4 bases. The CDR3 extends over 17 amino acids. The CDR3 sequence is CASSYTPGTGGRYEQYF. The CDR3 DNA reads TGTGCCAGCAGTTACACCCCCGGGACAGGGGGCCGTTACGAGCAGTACTTC.

V gene TRBV6-5 combines with J gene TRBJ1-6; D perhaps matches TRBD1 (5 bases). The V end lost 7 bases, the J end lost 7 bases, and 17 bases lay between the germline ends. The CDR3 extends over 15 amino acids. CDR1 MNHEY and CDR2 SVGAGI come from the germline V gene. CDR3 residues: CASTLFGRGNSPLHF. In DNA form, the CDR3 reads TGTGCCAGCACCCTATTCGGAAGGGGCAATTCACCCCTCCACTTT.

The J gene is TRBJ2-5, the V gene TRBV6-5; 8 positions agree with TRBD2. Germline CDR1 is MNHEY and CDR2 is SVGAGI. V trimming: 5 bases; J trimming: 5 bases; junction bases outside the gene matches: 7. This CDR3 region has 14 residues. Here the CDR3 DNA reads TGTGCCAGCAGTCTCTCGGGAGGGGCTGAGACCCAGTACTTC. Translation gives CASSLSGGAETQYF.

This chain links TRBV5-1 with TRBJ2-2, with 7 bases fitting TRBD2. The CDR3 runs 16 residues. J lost 4 bases, V lost 4 bases, and 10 bases had no gene match. The germline V gene encodes CDR1 SGHRS and CDR2 YFSETQ. The CDR3 reads CASSPEAGFPTGELFF. CDR3 nucleotides: TGCGCCAGCAGCCCAGAAGCGGGGTTTCCCACCGGGGAGCTGTTTTTT. Supplemented by reference TRBV5-1 and TRBJ2-2, the full variable domain reads KAGVTQTPRYLIKTRGQQVTLSCSPISGHRSVSWYQQTPGQGLQFLFEYFSETQRNKGNFPGRFSGRQFSNSRSEMNVSTLELGDSALYLCASSPEAGFPTGELFFGEGSRLTVL.

The rearrangement uses TRBV4-1 and TRBJ2-7; TRBD2 agrees at 9 bases. This CDR3 comprises 16 residues. Germline V CDR1 and CDR2: MGHRA, YSYEKL. With V trimmed by 2 bases and J by 0 bases, 5 bases remained unmatched. As DNA, the CDR3 is TGCGCCAGCAGCCAATCTGGGACTAGCAACTCCTACGAGCAGTACTTC. Residues: CASSQSGTSNSYEQYF.

This sequence joins TRBV24-1 and TRBJ1-1; no definite D call. Germline values: CDR1 KGHDR, CDR2 SFDVKD. The CDR3 runs 16 residues. Trimming took 5 bases from V and 0 from J, leaving 15 bases between them. CDR3 protein: CATSGLKQAMNTEAFF. The CDR3, as DNA: TGTGCCACCAGTGGACTAAAACAAGCGATGAACACTGAAGCTTTCTTT.

The chain has TRBV7-9 and TRBJ1-1, with a possible D match to TRBD1 (6 bases). CDR3 length equals 14 residues. V lost 5 bases and J lost 0, with 10 bases in between. The germline gives CDR1 SEHNR, CDR2 FQNEAQ (reference sequence). The CDR3 DNA reads TGTGCCAGCAGCCCCGGGACATTGAACACTGAAGCTTTCTTT. It codes for CASSPGTLNTEAFF.

V and J are TRBV29-1 and TRBJ2-7; D remains unclear. Germline CDR1 is SQVTM and CDR2 is ANQGSEA. Trimming removed 2 bases from V and 2 bases from J, with 7 bases in between. The CDR3 covers 12 residues. CDR3 DNA sequence: TGCAGCGTTGAAATAAGAGCCTACGAGCAGTACTTC. It codes for CSVEIRAYEQYF.

The rearrangement uses TRBV20-1 and TRBJ1-1; weak D call: TRBD1 (6 bases). Looked up from germline, CDR1 is DFQATT and CDR2 is SNEGSKA (reference sequence). The CDR3 runs to 12 residues. V gave up 3 bases and J gave up 7 bases, with 12 bases separating them. The CDR3 is CSASGGGSEAFF. The CDR3 DNA sequence: TGCAGTGCTAGTGGTGGGGGCAGTGAAGCTTTCTTT.

This chain connects TRBV4-3 to TRBJ1-2, with D perhaps TRBD1 (5 bases). V was shortened by 0 bases and J by 8 bases, with 13 bases between the two germline ends. The CDR3 has 14 residues. Per the germline V gene, CDR1 is LGHNA and CDR2 is YSLEER. In nucleotides, the CDR3 is TGCGCCAGCAGCCAAGATCCGGGGGTTGACGGCTACACCTTC. Protein product: CASSQDPGVDGYTF.

The chain combines TRBV24-1 with TRBJ2-7; no definite D call. CDR3 size: 12 residues. Germline V gene sequence: CDR1 KGHDR, CDR2 SFDVKD. Trimming pared 8 bases from V and 3 bases from J, leaving 10 bases between. CDR3 in amino acids: CATMASIYEQYF. Written as DNA, the CDR3 is TGTGCCACCATGGCTAGTATCTACGAGCAGTACTTC.

V is TRBV7-8 and J is TRBJ2-2; 8 nucleotides line up with TRBD1. CDR3 size: 16 residues. Germline CDR1 and CDR2: SGHVS and FQNEAQ. J was trimmed by 4 bases and V by 5 bases; bases with no gene match: 9. CDR3 sequence reads: CASSTDRGRGTGELFF. Here the CDR3 DNA reads TGTGCCAGCAGCACAGACAGGGGCCGGGGCACCGGGGAGCTGTTTTTT.

The chain joins TRBV12-5 to TRBJ2-1; D might be TRBD2 (5 bases). Germline values: CDR1 LGHNT, CDR2 FRNRAP. CDR3 length: 14 amino acids. The CDR3 sequence is CASSVEAGLNEQFF. The CDR3 nucleotides read TGTGCCAGCTCAGTGGAGGCAGGTCTGAATGAGCAGTTCTTC.

The chain employs TRBV6-5 and TRBJ1-6; TRBD1 is a possible D gene (6 bases). Germline loops: CDR1 MNHEY, CDR2 SVGAGI. This CDR3 region has 13 residues. The germline V and J ends were trimmed by 6 bases and 7 bases, with 10 bases remaining between them. CDR3 residues: CASRRQVNSPLHF. CDR3 DNA: TGTGCCAGCAGGAGACAGGTGAATTCACCCCTCCACTTT.

This clone was detected once. The chain links TRBV29-1 to TRBJ2-2; 7 bases align to TRBD1. V shed 6 bases, J shed 7 bases, and the junction held 5 bases outside the gene matches. The CDR3 is 12 amino acids. Per germline, CDR1 SQVTM and CDR2 ANQGSEA. CDR3 sequence reads: CSVTGPRGELFF. The CDR3 bases are TGCAGCGTGACAGGGCCCCGCGGGGAGCTGTTTTTT.

This clone showed up just once. This chain joins TRBV6-5 and TRBJ2-2; possibly TRBD2 for D (5 bases). CDR1 and CDR2 from the germline V gene are MNHEY and SVGAGI. Trimming stripped 6 bases from V and 6 bases from J, with 17 bases between. CDR3 length equals 15 residues. The CDR3 nucleotides are TGTGCCAGCAGCCTCACGTGGGGAGAGGCCGGGGAGCTGTTTTTT. This codes for CASSLTWGEAGELFF.

This clone turned up a few times. The V and J genes are TRBV30 and TRBJ2-7; 7 nucleotides align to TRBD2. The CDR3 is made up of 13 amino acids. V lost 3 bases and J lost 7; bases outside the gene matches: 9. CDR1 GTSNPN and CDR2 SVGIG come from the germline V gene (reference sequence). CDR3 in amino acids: CAWRISGLREQYF. The CDR3 nucleotides read TGTGCCTGGAGAATTAGCGGGCTACGGGAGCAGTACTTC. Full variable domain (outside the CDR3, taken from reference TRBV30 and TRBJ2-7): SQTIHQWPATLVQPVGSPLSLECTVEGTSNPNLYWYRQAAGRGLQLLFYSVGIGQISSEVPQNLSASRPQDRQFILSSKKLLLSDSGFYLCAWRISGLREQYFGPGTRLTVT.

This chain uses TRBV10-1 with TRBJ2-7; tentatively, D is TRBD1 (5 bases). Trimming left V 9 bases short and J 3 bases short, with 18 bases between. The CDR3 loop spans 14 amino acids. In germline, CDR1 is WNHNN, CDR2 SYGVQD (reference sequence). The DNA of the CDR3 is TGCGCCAGAAAAGACAGACACATGAACTACGAGCAGTACTTC. Residues: CARKDRHMNYEQYF.

CDR3 sequence reads: CASSSRPTENTEAFF. The DNA of the CDR3 is TGTGCCAGCAGCTCGCGGCCGACGGAAAACACTGAAGCTTTCTTT. This rearrangement joins TRBV9 to TRBJ1-1; D call uncertain. The CDR3 length is 15 residues. Trimming left V 4 bases short and J 2 bases short, with 15 bases between. Germline V gene lookup returns CDR1 SGDLS and CDR2 YYNGEE.

J is TRBJ2-1 and V is TRBV5-1; a weak D match, TRBD1 (5 bases). Trimming left V 4 bases short and J 12 bases short, with 26 bases between. The CDR3 is made up of 16 amino acids. Germline V gene data show CDR1 as SGHRS and CDR2 as YFSETQ. CDR3 region: CASSPAGQGGLFGQFF. CDR3 bases: TGCGCCAGCAGCCCCGCCGGGCAGGGTGGTCTGTTCGGGCAGTTCTTC.

The chain links TRBV7-9 to TRBJ2-7, with 8 bases matching TRBD1. The CDR3 has 15 amino acids. V gave up 4 bases and J gave up 1 base; unmatched junction bases: 6. Germline values: CDR1 SEHNR, CDR2 FQNEAQ (reference sequence). As DNA, the CDR3 is TGTGCCAGCAGCTCAGGGGGCCTAATTTCCTACGAGCAGTACTTC. This encodes CASSSGGLISYEQYF.

The chain employs TRBV29-1 and TRBJ2-7; 7 bases map to TRBD1. The J segment lost 5 bases and the V segment lost 3 bases, leaving 4 bases of the junction unmatched. This CDR3 is built from 12 residues. Germline V gene sequence: CDR1 SQVTM, CDR2 ANQGSEA. CDR3 residues: CSVEGRGNEQYF. The CDR3 nucleotides are TGCAGCGTTGAGGGCAGGGGGAACGAGCAGTACTTC.

The V call is TRBV6-6, the J call TRBJ2-7; 8 bases are a match to TRBD1. There are 14 residues in the CDR3. With 4 bases clipped from V and 3 bases from J, the junction kept 5 bases outside the gene matches. The germline V gene has CDR1 MNHNY and CDR2 SVGAGI (reference sequence). The CDR3: CASSSIGTGYEQYF. The CDR3 bases are TGTGCCAGCAGTTCCATTGGGACAGGCTACGAGCAGTACTTC.